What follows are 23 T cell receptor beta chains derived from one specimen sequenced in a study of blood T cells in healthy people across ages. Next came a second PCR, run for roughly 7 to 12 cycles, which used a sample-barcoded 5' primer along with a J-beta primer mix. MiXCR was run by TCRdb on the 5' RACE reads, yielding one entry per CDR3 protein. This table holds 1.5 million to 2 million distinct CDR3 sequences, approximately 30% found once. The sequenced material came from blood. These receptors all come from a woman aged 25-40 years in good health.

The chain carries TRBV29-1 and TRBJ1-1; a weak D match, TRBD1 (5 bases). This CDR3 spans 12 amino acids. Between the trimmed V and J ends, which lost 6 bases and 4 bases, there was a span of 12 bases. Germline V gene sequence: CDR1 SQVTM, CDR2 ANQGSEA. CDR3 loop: CSVPGGGTEAFF. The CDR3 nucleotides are TGCAGCGTCCCCGGGGGTGGCACTGAAGCTTTCTTT.

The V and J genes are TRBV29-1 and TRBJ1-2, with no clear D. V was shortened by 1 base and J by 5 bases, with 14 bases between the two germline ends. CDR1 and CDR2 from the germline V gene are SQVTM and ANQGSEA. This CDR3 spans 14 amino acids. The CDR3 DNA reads TGCAGCGTTGAAGCACAAATTTCGGGTTATGGCTACACCTTC. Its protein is CSVEAQISGYGYTF. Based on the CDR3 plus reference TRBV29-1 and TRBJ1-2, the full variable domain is SAVISQKPSRDICQRGTSLTIQCQVDSQVTMMFWYRQQPGQSLTLIATANQGSEATYESGFVIDKFPISRPNLTFSTLTVSNMSPEDSSIYLCSVEAQISGYGYTFGSGTRLTVV.

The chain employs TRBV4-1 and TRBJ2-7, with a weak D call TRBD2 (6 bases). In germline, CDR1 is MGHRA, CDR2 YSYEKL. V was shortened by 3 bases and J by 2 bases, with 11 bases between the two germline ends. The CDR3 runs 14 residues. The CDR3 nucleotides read TGCGCCAGCAGCCATAGCCGGGGGACCTACGAGCAGTACTTC. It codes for CASSHSRGTYEQYF.

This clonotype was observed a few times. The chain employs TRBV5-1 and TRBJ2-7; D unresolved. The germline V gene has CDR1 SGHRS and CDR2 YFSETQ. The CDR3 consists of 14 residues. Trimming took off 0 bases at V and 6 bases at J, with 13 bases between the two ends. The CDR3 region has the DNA TGCGCCAGCAGCTTGGGACGGACCGCAGGCGAGCAGTACTTC. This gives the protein CASSLGRTAGEQYF.

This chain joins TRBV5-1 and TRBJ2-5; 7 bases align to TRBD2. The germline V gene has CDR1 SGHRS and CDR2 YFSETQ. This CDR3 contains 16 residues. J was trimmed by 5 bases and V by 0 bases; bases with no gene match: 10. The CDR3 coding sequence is TGCGCCAGCAGCTTGGAGGGAGGGCCAGGGACGGAGACCCAGTACTTC. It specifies CASSLEGGPGTETQYF.

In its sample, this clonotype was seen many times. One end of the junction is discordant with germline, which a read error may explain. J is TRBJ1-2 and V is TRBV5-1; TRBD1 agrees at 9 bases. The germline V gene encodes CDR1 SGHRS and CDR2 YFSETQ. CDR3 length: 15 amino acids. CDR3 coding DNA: TGTGCCAGCAGCTTAGGGGGACAGGGTAACTATGGCTACACCTTC. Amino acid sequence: CASSLGGQGNYGYTF.

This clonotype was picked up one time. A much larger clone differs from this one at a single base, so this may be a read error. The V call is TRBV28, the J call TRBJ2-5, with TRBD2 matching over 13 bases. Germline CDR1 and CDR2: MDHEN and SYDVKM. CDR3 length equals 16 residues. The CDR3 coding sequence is TGTGTCAGCAGTTCTGGACTAGCGGGGGACCAAGAGACCCAGTACTTC. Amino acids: CVSSSGLAGDQETQYF.

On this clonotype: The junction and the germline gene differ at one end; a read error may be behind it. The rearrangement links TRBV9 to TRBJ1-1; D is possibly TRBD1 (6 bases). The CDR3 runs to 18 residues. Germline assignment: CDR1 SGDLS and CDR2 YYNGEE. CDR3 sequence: CASSVRSGAGPWSTEVFF. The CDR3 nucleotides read TGTGCCAGCAGCGTACGCTCAGGGGCGGGTCCCTGGAGCACTGAAGTTTTCTTT.

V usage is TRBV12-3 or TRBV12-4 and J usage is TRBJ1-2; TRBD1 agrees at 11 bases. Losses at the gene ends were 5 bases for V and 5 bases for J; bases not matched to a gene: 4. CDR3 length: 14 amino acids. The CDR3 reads CASSRGQGEYGYTF. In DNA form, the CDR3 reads TGTGCCAGCAGTCGGGGACAGGGGGAATATGGCTACACCTTC.

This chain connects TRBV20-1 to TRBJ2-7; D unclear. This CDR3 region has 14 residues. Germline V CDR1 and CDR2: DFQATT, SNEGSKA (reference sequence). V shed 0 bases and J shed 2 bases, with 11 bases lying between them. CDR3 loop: CSARDPIRTYEQYF. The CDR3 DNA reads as TGCAGTGCTAGAGACCCAATTCGCACCTACGAGCAGTACTTC.

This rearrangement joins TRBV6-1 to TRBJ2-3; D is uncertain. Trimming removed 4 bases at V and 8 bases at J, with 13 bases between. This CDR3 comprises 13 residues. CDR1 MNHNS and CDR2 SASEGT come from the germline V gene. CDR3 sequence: CASSGTPLGTQYF. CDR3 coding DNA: TGTGCCAGCAGTGGGACGCCCCTGGGTACGCAGTATTTT.

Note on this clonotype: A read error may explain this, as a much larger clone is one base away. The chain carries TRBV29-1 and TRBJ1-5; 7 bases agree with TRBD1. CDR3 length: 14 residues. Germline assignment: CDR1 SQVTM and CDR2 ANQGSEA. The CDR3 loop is CCVSWTGLNQPQHF. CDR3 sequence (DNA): TGCTGCGTCTCCTGGACAGGCCTCAATCAGCCCCAGCATTTT.

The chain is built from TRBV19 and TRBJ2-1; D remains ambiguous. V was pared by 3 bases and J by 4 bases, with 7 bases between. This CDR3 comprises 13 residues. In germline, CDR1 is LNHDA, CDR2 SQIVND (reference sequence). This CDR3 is CASSISPYNEQFF. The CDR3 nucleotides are TGTGCCAGTAGTATCAGTCCTTACAATGAGCAGTTCTTC.

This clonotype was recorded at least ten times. The CDR3 nucleotides are TGTGCCAGCAGCTGGGGGGGAACTAGCGGGGCGATCTCCTACGAGCAGTACTTC. Amino acid sequence: CASSWGGTSGAISYEQYF. V usage is TRBV7-8 and J usage is TRBJ2-7; 10 nucleotides align to TRBD2. This CDR3 spans 18 amino acids. CDR1 and CDR2 (germline): SGHVS, FQNEAQ. The V segment lost 4 bases and the J segment 0 bases; nucleotides outside the gene matches: 12.

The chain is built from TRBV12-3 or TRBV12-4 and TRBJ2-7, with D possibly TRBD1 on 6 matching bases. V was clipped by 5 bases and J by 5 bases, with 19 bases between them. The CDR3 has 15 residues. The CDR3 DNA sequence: TGTGCCAGCAGTCCACAGGGTGTAATCTCGCACGAGCAGTACTTC. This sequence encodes CASSPQGVISHEQYF.

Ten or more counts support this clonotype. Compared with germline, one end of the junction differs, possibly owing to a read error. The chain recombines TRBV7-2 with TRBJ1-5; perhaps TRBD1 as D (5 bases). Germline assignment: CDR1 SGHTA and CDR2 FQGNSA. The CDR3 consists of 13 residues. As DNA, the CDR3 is TGCGCCAGCTCCAGGGACCGCAATCAGCCCCAGCATTTT. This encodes CASSRDRNQPQHF.

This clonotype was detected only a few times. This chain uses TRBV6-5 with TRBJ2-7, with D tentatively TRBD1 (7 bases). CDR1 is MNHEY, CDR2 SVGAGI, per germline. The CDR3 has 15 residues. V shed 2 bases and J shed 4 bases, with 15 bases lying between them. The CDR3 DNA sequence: TGTGCCAGCAGTTACGCTCAGGGGGGCAGGTACGAGCAGTACTTC. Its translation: CASSYAQGGRYEQYF.

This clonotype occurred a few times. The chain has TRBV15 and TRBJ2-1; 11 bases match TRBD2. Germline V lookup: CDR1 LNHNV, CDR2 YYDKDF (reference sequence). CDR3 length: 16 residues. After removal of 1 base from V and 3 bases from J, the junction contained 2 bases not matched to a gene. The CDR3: CATSRAGTSGYNEQFF. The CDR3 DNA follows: TGTGCCACCAGCAGAGCCGGGACTAGCGGCTACAATGAGCAGTTCTTC.

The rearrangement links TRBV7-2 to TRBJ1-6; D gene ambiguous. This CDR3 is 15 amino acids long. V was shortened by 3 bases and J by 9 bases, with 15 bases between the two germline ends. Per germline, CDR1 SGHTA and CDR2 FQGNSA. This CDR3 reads CASSLVGQRGSPLHF. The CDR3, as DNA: TGTGCCAGCAGCTTGGTAGGGCAGCGGGGTTCACCCCTCCACTTT. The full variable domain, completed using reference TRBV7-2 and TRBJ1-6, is GAGVSQSPSNKVTEKGKDVELRCDPISGHTALYWYRQSLGQGLEFLIYFQGNSAPDKSGLPSDRFSAERTGGSVSTLTIQRTQQEDSAVYLCASSLVGQRGSPLHFGNGTRLTVT.

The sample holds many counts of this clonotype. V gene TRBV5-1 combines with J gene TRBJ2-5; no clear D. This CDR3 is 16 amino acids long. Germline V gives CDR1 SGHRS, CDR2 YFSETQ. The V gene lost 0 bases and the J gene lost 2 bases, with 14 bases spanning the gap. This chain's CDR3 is CASSLESLHQQETQYF. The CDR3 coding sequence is TGCGCCAGCAGCTTGGAGTCGTTACACCAACAAGAGACCCAGTACTTC.

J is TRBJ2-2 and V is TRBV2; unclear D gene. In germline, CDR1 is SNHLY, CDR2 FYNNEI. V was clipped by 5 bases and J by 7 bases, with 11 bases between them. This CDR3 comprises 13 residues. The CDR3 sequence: CASSLEPGGELFF. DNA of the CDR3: TGTGCCAGCAGTCTAGAGCCAGGCGGGGAGCTGTTTTTT.

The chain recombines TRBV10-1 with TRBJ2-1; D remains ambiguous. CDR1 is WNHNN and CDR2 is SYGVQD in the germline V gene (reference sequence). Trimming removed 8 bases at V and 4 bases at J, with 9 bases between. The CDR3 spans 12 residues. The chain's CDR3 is CASSGRYNEQFF. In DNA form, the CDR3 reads TGCGCCAGCTCAGGAAGGTACAATGAGCAGTTCTTC.

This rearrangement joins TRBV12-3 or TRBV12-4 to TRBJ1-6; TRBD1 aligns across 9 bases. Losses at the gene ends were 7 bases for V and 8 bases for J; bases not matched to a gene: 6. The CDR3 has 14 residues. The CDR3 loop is CASTKGQGYSPLHF. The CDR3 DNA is TGTGCCAGCACTAAGGGACAGGGTTATTCACCCCTCCACTTT.